These 3 T cell receptor beta chains came from one sample sequenced in a study of shared clonotypes between healthy human individuals. Sequencing was performed with immunoSEQ multiplex PCR; in TCRdb, only in-frame clones are kept and a portion is missing. This table holds approximately 980,000 clones, more than 75% found once. The sample taken for sequencing was memory CD4+ T cells sorted from blood. The subset was: CD45RA-negative fraction. Source of these receptors: a man between 18 and 35 years old in good health.

The chain recombines TRBV19 with TRBJ2-5, with 7 bases fitting TRBD1. Looked up from germline, CDR1 is LNHDA and CDR2 is SQIVND (reference sequence). CDR3 size: 13 residues. The trim removed 9 bases at V and 3 bases at J, leaving 7 bases unmatched. The CDR3 region is CASRSGTEETQYF. DNA for the CDR3: TGTGCCAGCCGATCCGGGACAGAAGAGACCCAGTACTTC. Combining the CDR3 with reference TRBV19 and TRBJ2-5 gives the whole variable domain DGGITQSPKYLFRKEGQNVTLSCEQNLNHDAMYWYRQDPGQGLRLIYYSQIVNDFQKGDIAEGYSVSREKKESFPLTVTSAQKNPTAFYLCASRSGTEETQYFGPGTRLLVL.

The rearrangement joins TRBV30 to TRBJ1-3; tentative D call: TRBD1 (5 bases). The CDR3 is made up of 14 amino acids. Germline CDR1 reads GTSNPN; CDR2 reads SVGIG (reference sequence). Trimming took 4 bases from V and 3 from J, leaving 13 bases between them. The CDR3 spells CAWTRKGLGNTIYF. The CDR3, as DNA: TGTGCCTGGACTCGTAAGGGGCTTGGAAACACCATATATTTT.

The rearrangement joins TRBV19 to TRBJ2-4, with D perhaps TRBD1 (6 bases). V lost 7 bases and J lost 7, with 17 bases in between. CDR3 length: 14 amino acids. The germline CDR1 and CDR2 sequences are LNHDA and SQIVND (reference sequence). The CDR3, as DNA: TGTGCCAGTACAACTGGAGATAGGGGGAACATTCAGTACTTC. Translating it yields CASTTGDRGNIQYF.